The table lists the clone carrying this T cell receptor (beta chain) with a few counts. The time point: patch test 3, about 24 weeks after DPC sensitization. Treatment meaning: therapeutic diphenylcyclopropenone sensitization with weekly scalp DPC. Via MiXCR, TCRdb re-called the RACE reads, giving one row per CDR3 protein. The sample shows 180,000 or so distinct CDR3 sequences, roughly a quarter of them seen only once. Germline values: CDR1 DFQATT, CDR2 SNEGSKA (reference sequence). V was shortened by 6 bases and J by 7 bases, with 13 bases between the two germline ends. This CDR3 region has 13 residues. The data were obtained in a study of human T cells and chemical hapten exposure.

The J gene is TRBJ1-6, the V gene TRBV20-1, with D tentatively TRBD1 (6 bases). The clonotype comes from a woman aged 40-49 years with alopecia areata. Some clones in this sample may be carry-over from other donors' samples. The sequencing used whole blood, collected in connection with sensitization to the hapten diphenylcyclopropenone (DPC). CDR3 DNA sequence: TGCAGTGCCTGGGGGGGCGGGAATTCACCCCTCCACTTT. This encodes CSAWGGGNSPLHF.